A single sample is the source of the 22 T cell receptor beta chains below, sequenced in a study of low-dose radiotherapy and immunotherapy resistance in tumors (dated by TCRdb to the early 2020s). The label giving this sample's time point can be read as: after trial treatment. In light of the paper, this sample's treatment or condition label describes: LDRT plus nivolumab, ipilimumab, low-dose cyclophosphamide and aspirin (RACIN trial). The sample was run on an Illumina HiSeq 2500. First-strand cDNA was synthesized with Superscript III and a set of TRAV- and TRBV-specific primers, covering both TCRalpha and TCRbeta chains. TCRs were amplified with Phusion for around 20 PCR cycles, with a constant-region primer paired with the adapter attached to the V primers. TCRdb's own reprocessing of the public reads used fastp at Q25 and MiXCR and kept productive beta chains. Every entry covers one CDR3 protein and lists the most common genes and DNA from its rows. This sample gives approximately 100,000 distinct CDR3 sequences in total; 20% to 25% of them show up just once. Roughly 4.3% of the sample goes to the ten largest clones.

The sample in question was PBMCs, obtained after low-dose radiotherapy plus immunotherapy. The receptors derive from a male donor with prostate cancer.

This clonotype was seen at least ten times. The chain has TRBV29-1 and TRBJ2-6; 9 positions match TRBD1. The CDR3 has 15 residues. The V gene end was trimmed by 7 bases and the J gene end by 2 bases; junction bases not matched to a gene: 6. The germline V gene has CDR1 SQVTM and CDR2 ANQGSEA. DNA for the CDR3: TGCAGCGCTAAGACAGGGGGTACTGGGGCCAACGTCCTGACTTTC. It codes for CSAKTGGTGANVLTF.

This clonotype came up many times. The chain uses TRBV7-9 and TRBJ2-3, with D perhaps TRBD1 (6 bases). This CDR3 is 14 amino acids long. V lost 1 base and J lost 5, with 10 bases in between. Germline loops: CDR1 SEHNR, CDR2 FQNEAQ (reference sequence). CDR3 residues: CASSLDRAGDTQYF. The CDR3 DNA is TGTGCCAGCAGCTTAGACAGGGCGGGAGATACGCAGTATTTT.

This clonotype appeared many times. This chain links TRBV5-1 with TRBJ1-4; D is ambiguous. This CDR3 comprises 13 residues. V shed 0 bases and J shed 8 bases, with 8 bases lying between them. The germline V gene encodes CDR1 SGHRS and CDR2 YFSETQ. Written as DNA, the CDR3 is TGCGCCAGCAGCTTGGTGGCCGGGGAAAAACTGTTTTTT. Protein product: CASSLVAGEKLFF. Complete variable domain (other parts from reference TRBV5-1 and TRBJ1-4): KAGVTQTPRYLIKTRGQQVTLSCSPISGHRSVSWYQQTPGQGLQFLFEYFSETQRNKGNFPGRFSGRQFSNSRSEMNVSTLELGDSALYLCASSLVAGEKLFFGSGTQLSVL.

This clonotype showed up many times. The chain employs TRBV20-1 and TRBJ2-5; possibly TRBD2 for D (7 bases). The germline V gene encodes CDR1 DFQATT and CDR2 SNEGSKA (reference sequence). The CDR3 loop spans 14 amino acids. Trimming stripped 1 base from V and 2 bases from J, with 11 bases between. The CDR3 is CSARVGGGQETQYF. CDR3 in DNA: TGCAGTGCTAGAGTGGGAGGGGGACAAGAGACCCAGTACTTC.

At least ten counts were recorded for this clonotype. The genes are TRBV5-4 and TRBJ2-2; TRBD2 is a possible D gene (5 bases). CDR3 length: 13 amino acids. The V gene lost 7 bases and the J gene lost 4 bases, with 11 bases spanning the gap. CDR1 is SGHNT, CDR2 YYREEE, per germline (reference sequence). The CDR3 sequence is CASRGVITGELFF. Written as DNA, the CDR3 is TGTGCCAGCCGGGGAGTGATCACCGGGGAGCTGTTTTTT.

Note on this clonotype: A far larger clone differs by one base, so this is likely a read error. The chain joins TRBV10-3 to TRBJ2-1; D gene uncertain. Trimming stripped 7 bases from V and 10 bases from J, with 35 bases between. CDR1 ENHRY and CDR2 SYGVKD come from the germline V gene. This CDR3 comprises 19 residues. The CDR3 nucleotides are TGTGCCATCACTCCGAATCCTTTGGCCTCCCAGGAGTATGCCTACGAGCAGTTCTTC. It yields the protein CAITPNPLASQEYAYEQFF.

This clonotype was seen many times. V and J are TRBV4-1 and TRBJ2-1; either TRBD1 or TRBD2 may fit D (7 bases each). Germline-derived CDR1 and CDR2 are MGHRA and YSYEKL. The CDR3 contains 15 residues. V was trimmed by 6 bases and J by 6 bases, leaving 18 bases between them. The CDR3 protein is CASSLQGGEGNEQFF. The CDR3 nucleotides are TGCGCCAGCAGTCTTCAGGGGGGGGAGGGCAATGAGCAGTTCTTC.

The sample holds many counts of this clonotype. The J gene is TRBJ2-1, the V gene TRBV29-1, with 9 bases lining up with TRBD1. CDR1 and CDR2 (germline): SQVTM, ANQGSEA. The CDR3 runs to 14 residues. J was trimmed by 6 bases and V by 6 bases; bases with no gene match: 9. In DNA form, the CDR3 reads TGCAGCGTCCTCGGACAGGGGATTGCCAATGAGCAGTTCTTC. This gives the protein CSVLGQGIANEQFF.

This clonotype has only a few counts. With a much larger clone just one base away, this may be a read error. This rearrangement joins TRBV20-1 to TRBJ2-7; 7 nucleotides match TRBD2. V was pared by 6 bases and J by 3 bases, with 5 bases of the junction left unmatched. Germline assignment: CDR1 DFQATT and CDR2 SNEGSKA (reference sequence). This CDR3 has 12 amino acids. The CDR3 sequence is CSATRTSYEQYF. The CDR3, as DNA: TGCAGTGCCACTAGGACTAGCTACGAGCAGTACTTC.

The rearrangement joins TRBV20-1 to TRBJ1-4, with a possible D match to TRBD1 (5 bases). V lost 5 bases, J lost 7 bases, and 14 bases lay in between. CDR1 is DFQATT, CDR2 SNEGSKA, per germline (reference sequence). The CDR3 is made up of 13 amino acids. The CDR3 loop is CSAHRSSSEKLFF. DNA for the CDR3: TGCAGTGCTCACAGGTCATCTAGTGAAAAACTGTTTTTT.

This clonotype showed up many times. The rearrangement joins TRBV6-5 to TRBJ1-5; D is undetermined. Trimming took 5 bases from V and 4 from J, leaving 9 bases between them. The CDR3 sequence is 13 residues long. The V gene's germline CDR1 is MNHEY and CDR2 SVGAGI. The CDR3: CASSTGRNQPQHF. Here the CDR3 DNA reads TGTGCCAGCAGTACCGGACGGAATCAGCCCCAGCATTTT.

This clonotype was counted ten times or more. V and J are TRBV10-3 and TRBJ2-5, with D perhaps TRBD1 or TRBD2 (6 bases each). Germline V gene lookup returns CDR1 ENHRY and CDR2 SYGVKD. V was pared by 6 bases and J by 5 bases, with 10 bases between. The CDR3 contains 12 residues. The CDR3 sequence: CAISGGGETQYF. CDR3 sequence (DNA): TGTGCCATCAGCGGGGGCGGGGAGACCCAGTACTTC.

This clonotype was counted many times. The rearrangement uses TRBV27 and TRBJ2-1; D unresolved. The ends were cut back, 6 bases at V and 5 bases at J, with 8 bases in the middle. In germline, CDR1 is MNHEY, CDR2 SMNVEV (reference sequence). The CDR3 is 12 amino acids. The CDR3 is CASSLRDNEQFF. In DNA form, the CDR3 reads TGTGCCAGCAGCCTCCGCGACAATGAGCAGTTCTTC.

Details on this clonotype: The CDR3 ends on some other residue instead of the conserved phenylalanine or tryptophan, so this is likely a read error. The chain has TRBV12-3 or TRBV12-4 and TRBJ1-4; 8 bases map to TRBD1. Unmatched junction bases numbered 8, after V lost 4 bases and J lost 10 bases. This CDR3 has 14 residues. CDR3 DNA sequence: TGTGCCAGCAGTTCGGGGACAGGAGGGCGAAAACTGTTTTTG. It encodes CASSSGTGGRKLFL.

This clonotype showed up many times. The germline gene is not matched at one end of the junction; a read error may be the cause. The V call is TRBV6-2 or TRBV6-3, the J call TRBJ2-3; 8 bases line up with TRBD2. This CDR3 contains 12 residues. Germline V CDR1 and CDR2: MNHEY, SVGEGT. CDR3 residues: CASSTSSGGPLF. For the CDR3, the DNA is TGTGCCAGCAGTACTTCCTCGGGGGGGCCCCTTTTT.

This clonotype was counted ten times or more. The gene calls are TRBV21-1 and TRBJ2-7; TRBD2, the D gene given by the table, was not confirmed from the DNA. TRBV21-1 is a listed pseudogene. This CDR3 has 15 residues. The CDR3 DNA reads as TGTGCCAGCAGCAAAGAGGGAGGGCAGTCCTACGAGCAGTACTTC. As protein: CASSKEGGQSYEQYF.

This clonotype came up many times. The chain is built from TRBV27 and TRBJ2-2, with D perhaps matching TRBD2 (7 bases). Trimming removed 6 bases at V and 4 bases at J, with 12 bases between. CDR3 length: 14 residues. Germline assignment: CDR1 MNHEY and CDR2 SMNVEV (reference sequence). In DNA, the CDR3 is TGTGCCAGCAGACTAGGGGGGGGCACCGGGGAGCTGTTTTTT. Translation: CASRLGGGTGELFF.

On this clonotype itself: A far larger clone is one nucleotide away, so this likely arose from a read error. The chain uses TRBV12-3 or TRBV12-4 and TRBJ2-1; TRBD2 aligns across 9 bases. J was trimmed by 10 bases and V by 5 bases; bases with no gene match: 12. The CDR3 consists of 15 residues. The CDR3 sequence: CASSPYSGGANEQFF. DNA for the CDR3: TGTGCCAGCAGTCCCTATAGCGGGGGAGCCAACGAGCAGTTCTTC.

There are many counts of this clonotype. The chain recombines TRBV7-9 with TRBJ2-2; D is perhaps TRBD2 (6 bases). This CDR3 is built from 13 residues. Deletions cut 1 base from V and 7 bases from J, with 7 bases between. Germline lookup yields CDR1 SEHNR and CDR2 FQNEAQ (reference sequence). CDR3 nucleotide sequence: TGTGCCAGCAGCTTAGTGGGGGGCGGGGAGCTGTTTTTT. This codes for CASSLVGGGELFF.

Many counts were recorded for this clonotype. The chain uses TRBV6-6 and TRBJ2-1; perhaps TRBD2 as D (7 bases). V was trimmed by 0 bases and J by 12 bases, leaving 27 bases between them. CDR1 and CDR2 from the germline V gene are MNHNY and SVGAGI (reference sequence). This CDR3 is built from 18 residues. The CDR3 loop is CASSYSTPDSRGGGAQFF. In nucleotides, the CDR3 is TGTGCCAGCAGTTACTCGACCCCTGATAGCAGAGGGGGGGGAGCGCAGTTCTTC.

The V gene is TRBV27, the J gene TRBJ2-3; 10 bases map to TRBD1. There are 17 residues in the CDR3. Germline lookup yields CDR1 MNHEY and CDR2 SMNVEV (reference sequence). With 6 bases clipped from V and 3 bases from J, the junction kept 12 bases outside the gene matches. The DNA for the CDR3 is TGTGCCAGCAGCGGGGGACAGGGGCGATCCTGGACAGATACGCAGTATTTT. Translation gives CASSGGQGRSWTDTQYF.

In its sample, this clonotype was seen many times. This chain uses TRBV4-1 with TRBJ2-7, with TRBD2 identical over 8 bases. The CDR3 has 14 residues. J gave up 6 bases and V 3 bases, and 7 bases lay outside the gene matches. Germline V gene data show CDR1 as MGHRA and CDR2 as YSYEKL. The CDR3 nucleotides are TGCGCCAGCAGCCAGCCGGGGGGGCCGGGCGAGCAGTACTTC. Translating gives CASSQPGGPGEQYF.